This entry lists 9 T cell receptor beta chains sequenced from one sample in a study of regulatory dendritic cells for organ transplantation. Allogeneic regulatory or mature dendritic cells were co-cultured for roughly five days with CFSE-labeled sorted T cells at 1:10. These receptors have no known antigen. Sequenced by immunoSEQ multiplex PCR; TCRdb stores in-frame clones only, minus some. This table holds 9,500 to 15,000 clones, around two thirds found once. Material for sequencing was naive CD4+ T cells from blood cultured with regulatory dendritic cells. Indicated subset: CD45RA+ naive T cells. The receptors stem from a human donor in good health.

This chain connects TRBV12-1 to TRBJ2-5; TRBD2, the table's D call, lacks a check against the DNA. TRBV12-1 is tagged as a pseudogene. This CDR3 has 15 residues. Here the CDR3 DNA reads TGTGCCAGCAGCTTTGCGAGCGATTCCCAAGAGACCCAGTACTTC. It specifies CASSFASDSQETQYF.

This chain uses TRBV18 with TRBJ1-6; a possible D gene is TRBD1 (5 bases). The ends were cut back, 3 bases at V and 0 bases at J, with 15 bases in the middle. Per the germline V gene, CDR1 is KGHSH and CDR2 is LQKENI. This CDR3 contains 18 residues. CDR3 protein: CASSPGGLPSSYNSPLHF. CDR3 DNA sequence: TGTGCCAGCTCACCGGGGGGACTTCCCAGCTCCTATAATTCACCCCTCCACTTT. Full variable domain (outside the CDR3, taken from reference TRBV18 and TRBJ1-6): NAGVMQNPRHLVRRRGQEARLRCSPMKGHSHVYWYRQLPEEGLKFMVYLQKENIIDESGMPKERFSAEFPKEGPSILRIQQVVRGDSAAYFCASSPGGLPSSYNSPLHFGNGTRLTVT.

Worth noting for this clone: The junction differs from germline at one of its ends, possibly a read error. The V call is TRBV5-1, the J call TRBJ2-2, with 12 bases aligning to TRBD1. The CDR3 covers 15 residues. The germline CDR1 and CDR2 sequences are SGHRS and YFSETQ. The CDR3 spells CASRLGQGATGELFF. CDR3 nucleotides: TGCGCCAGCAGATTGGGACAGGGGGCTACCGGGGAGCTGTTTTTT. Full variable domain (missing parts from reference TRBV5-1 and TRBJ2-2): KAGVTQTPRYLIKTRGQQVTLSCSPISGHRSVSWYQQTPGQGLQFLFEYFSETQRNKGNFPGRFSGRQFSNSRSEMNVSTLELGDSALYLCASRLGQGATGELFFGEGSRLTVL.

This chain uses TRBV4-3 with TRBJ2-3, with TRBD1 matching 7 bases. The CDR3 contains 16 residues. V lost 5 bases, J lost 1 base, and 9 bases stayed unmatched. The germline CDR1 and CDR2 sequences are LGHNA and YSLEER. This CDR3 is CASSETGPAGTDTQYF. In DNA form, the CDR3 reads TGCGCCAGCAGCGAGACAGGGCCCGCGGGCACAGATACGCAGTATTTT.

This chain joins TRBV6-5 and TRBJ2-7; TRBD2 might be the D (6 bases). Germline-derived CDR1 and CDR2 are MNHEY and SVGAGI. The length of the CDR3 is 15 residues. V shed 6 bases and J shed 0 bases, with 15 bases lying between them. The CDR3 nucleotides are TGTGCCAGCAGACGGGAGCATAGGGGCTCCTACGAGCAGTACTTC. Residues: CASRREHRGSYEQYF.

The chain couples TRBV10-3 to TRBJ2-7; 11 nucleotides align to TRBD1. Germline V CDR1 and CDR2: ENHRY, SYGVKD. The CDR3 length is 14 residues. V lost 8 bases, J lost 4 bases, and 7 bases stayed unmatched. The CDR3 reads CAIRSDRGQYEQYF. CDR3 bases: TGTGCCATCCGATCGGACAGGGGGCAATACGAGCAGTACTTC.

This rearrangement joins TRBV5-4 to TRBJ2-1; 11 nucleotides line up with TRBD2. The CDR3 is made up of 15 amino acids. Per germline, CDR1 SGHNT and CDR2 YYREEE (reference sequence). The ends lost 0 bases at V and 4 bases at J; junction bases unmatched: 0. The CDR3: CASSLVAGGYNEQFF. The CDR3, as DNA: TGTGCCAGCAGCTTGGTAGCGGGGGGGTACAATGAGCAGTTCTTC.

The chain uses TRBV19 and TRBJ1-5, with D uncertain. The CDR3 contains 15 residues. Germline lookup yields CDR1 LNHDA and CDR2 SQIVND (reference sequence). Trimming stripped 5 bases from V and 0 bases from J, with 11 bases between. The CDR3 DNA reads TGTGCCAGTAGTCTCCAGGTTCATAGCAATCAGCCCCAGCATTTT. This codes for CASSLQVHSNQPQHF.

The V call is TRBV9, the J call TRBJ1-1; D is perhaps TRBD1 (5 bases). Trimming took 0 bases from V and 4 from J, leaving 10 bases between them. The CDR3 loop spans 14 amino acids. Germline-derived CDR1 and CDR2 are SGDLS and YYNGEE. CDR3 in amino acids: CASSVARTITEAFF. DNA for the CDR3: TGTGCCAGCAGCGTAGCTCGGACAATCACTGAAGCTTTCTTT.